A selection of T cell receptor beta chains follows, all from one sample in a study of blood T cells in healthy people across ages. One entry per CDR3 protein, called by TCRdb with MiXCR from the 5' RACE reads. This table has 700,000 or so distinct CDR3 sequences, around two fifths appearing once. Input material: blood. These receptors all stem from a man at least 80 years old in good health. Both conserved end residues are part of each CDR3. The order of the fields is V gene, J gene, D gene, clone size, CDR3 DNA, CDR3 protein. D genes are given only for firm matches. Size tells how often a clone was seen (once, few, many) or the class of an expanded clone, and some rows leave it out.

V: TRBV20-1
J: TRBJ2-1
D: .
size: .
DNA: TGCAGTGGAGAGGGGGCCTACAATGAGCAGTTCTTC
CDR3: CSGEGAYNEQFF

V: TRBV11-2
J: TRBJ2-3
D: TRBD1
size: .
DNA: TGTGCCAGCAGCTTTGGACAGGGGGCTTGGACGCAGTATTTT
CDR3: CASSFGQGAWTQYF

V: TRBV20-1
J: TRBJ2-7
D: .
size: few
DNA: TGCAGTGCCCCCCCGCAGGGGACCTACGAGCAGTACTTC
CDR3: CSAPPQGTYEQYF

V: TRBV7-6
J: TRBJ1-4
D: .
size: few
DNA: TGTGCCAGCAGCTTAAGTCCGCGGGCAGTTCGCGAAAAACTGTTTTTT
CDR3: CASSLSPRAVREKLFF

V: TRBV4-2
J: TRBJ2-2
D: .
size: .
DNA: TGTGCCAGCAGCCATGATCTCTTTACATACACCGGGGAGCTGTTTTTT
CDR3: CASSHDLFTYTGELFF

V: TRBV2
J: TRBJ1-2
D: TRBD1
size: .
DNA: TGTGCCGGTACCGGGACAGGCTCCTTCTCTAACTATGGCTACACCTTC
CDR3: CAGTGTGSFSNYGYTF

V: TRBV5-5
J: TRBJ2-7
D: TRBD1
size: many
DNA: TGTGCCAGCAGCCGGGACAGGGGGCAATACGAGCAGTACTTC
CDR3: CASSRDRGQYEQYF

V: TRBV7-2
J: TRBJ2-3
D: .
size: .
DNA: TGTGTCAGCAGCCTCGCGGGCGCAGATACGCAGTATTTT
CDR3: CVSSLAGADTQYF

V: TRBV4-3
J: TRBJ1-2
D: TRBD1
size: once
DNA: TGCGCCAGCAGCCAAGATTTACGTAGGGGACAGGGGGCCACGGGATCTGGCTACACCTTC
CDR3: CASSQDLRRGQGATGSGYTF

V: TRBV28
J: TRBJ1-2
D: TRBD1
size: .
DNA: TGTGCCAGCAGTTTCTGGGACAGCATCTATGGCTACACCTTC
CDR3: CASSFWDSIYGYTF

V: TRBV7-8
J: TRBJ2-3
D: TRBD1
size: few
DNA: TGTGCCAGCAGCTCCGGGACAGGGGGGTTGGATACGCAGTATTTT
CDR3: CASSSGTGGLDTQYF

V: TRBV3-1
J: TRBJ1-1
D: .
size: .
DNA: TGTGCCAGCAAACAGGCAGGGATAAACACTGAAGCTTTCTTT
CDR3: CASKQAGINTEAFF

V: TRBV14
J: TRBJ2-1
D: TRBD2
size: .
DNA: TGTGCCAGCAGCCAAATTGGGACTAGCGGGAGGGCAGCCTACAATGAGCAGTTCTTC
CDR3: CASSQIGTSGRAAYNEQFF

V: TRBV6-1
J: TRBJ2-7
D: .
size: .
DNA: TGTGCCAGCAAGGACCGCGTGGAGCAGTACTTC
CDR3: CASKDRVEQYF

V: TRBV3-1
J: TRBJ2-5
D: .
size: once
DNA: TGTGCCAGCAGCCAAGGGGCCAACCAAGAGACCCAGTACTTC
CDR3: CASSQGANQETQYF

V: TRBV7-9
J: TRBJ2-3
D: .
size: once
DNA: TGTGCCAGCAGCTTAGAGTTAGTTGCAGATACGCAGTATTTT
CDR3: CASSLELVADTQYF

V: TRBV20-1
J: TRBJ2-1
D: TRBD2
size: .
DNA: TGCAGTACGAACTCTTTGAGCGGGGGTTCGAATGAGCAGTTCTTC
CDR3: CSTNSLSGGSNEQFF

V: TRBV30
J: TRBJ2-5
D: TRBD2
size: .
DNA: TGTGCCTGGAGTTTAGCGGGGGCCGGTGAGCAGTACTTC
CDR3: CAWSLAGAGEQYF

V: TRBV5-4
J: TRBJ1-2
D: .
size: .
DNA: TGTGCCAGCAGCCAGGGGCGCCCTGGGGGCTACACCTTC
CDR3: CASSQGRPGGYTF

V: TRBV9
J: TRBJ2-5
D: .
size: few
DNA: TGTGCCAGCAGCCCGGCCGGTAGACGAGAGACCCAGTACTTC
CDR3: CASSPAGRRETQYF

V: TRBV3-1
J: TRBJ1-1
D: .
size: few
DNA: TGTGCCAGCAGCCAGGCTGGGACCGCAGCTTTCTTT
CDR3: CASSQAGTAAFF

V: TRBV18
J: TRBJ1-4
D: .
size: few
DNA: TGTGCCAGCTCACCACCATCCGGGAGGGGTGAAAAACTGTTTTTT
CDR3: CASSPPSGRGEKLFF

V: TRBV30
J: TRBJ1-4
D: .
size: .
DNA: TGTGCCTGGAGCCGGACCCACCGGGATGAAAAACTGTTTTTT
CDR3: CAWSRTHRDEKLFF

V: TRBV20-1
J: TRBJ1-1
D: .
size: once
DNA: TGCAGTGCTAGAGCTAGGGTGAGCACTGAAGCTTTCTTT
CDR3: CSARARVSTEAFF

V: TRBV12-5
J: TRBJ2-1
D: .
size: few
DNA: TGTGCTAGTGGCTCGAAATCTCGGGGGCAGTTCTTC
CDR3: CASGSKSRGQFF

V: TRBV13
J: TRBJ2-7
D: .
size: many
DNA: TGTGCCAGCAGCTTAAGGAGGCGATTCTCCTACGAGCAGTACTTC
CDR3: CASSLRRRFSYEQYF

V: TRBV6-2/TRBV6-3
J: TRBJ1-5
D: .
size: .
DNA: TGTGCCAGCAGTTACGCCAGGGCTGGCAATCAGCCCCAGCATTTT
CDR3: CASSYARAGNQPQHF

V: TRBV7-6
J: TRBJ2-7
D: .
size: medium-sized
DNA: TGTGCCAGCAGCCCGGGGACTTACGAGCAGTACTTC
CDR3: CASSPGTYEQYF

V: TRBV10-1
J: TRBJ1-3
D: .
size: .
DNA: TGCGCCAGCAGTGAGACCATCTCTGGAAACACCATATATTTT
CDR3: CASSETISGNTIYF

V: TRBV7-8
J: TRBJ1-1
D: .
size: .
DNA: TGTGCCAGCAGCCCGGACAGCCCGACCTTCTCCAACACTGAAGCTTTCTTT
CDR3: CASSPDSPTFSNTEAFF

V: TRBV28
J: TRBJ2-1
D: TRBD2
size: few
DNA: TGTGCCAGCAGTTCGAACCTAGCGGGAGCTCGCAATGAGCAGTTCTTC
CDR3: CASSSNLAGARNEQFF

V: TRBV20-1
J: TRBJ2-5
D: .
size: .
DNA: TGCAGTGCTAGAACTTCGAGCCCAGGCCAACAAGAGACCCAGTACTTC
CDR3: CSARTSSPGQQETQYF

V: TRBV20-1
J: TRBJ2-1
D: TRBD2
size: many
DNA: TGCAGTGCTAGACAGCGGGAGGGCCGTGGCTCCTACAATGAGCAGTTCTTC
CDR3: CSARQREGRGSYNEQFF

V: TRBV12-3/TRBV12-4
J: TRBJ1-4
D: TRBD1
size: .
DNA: TGTGCCAGCACCCCTAACAGGGGATCTTCCGAAAAACTGTTTTTT
CDR3: CASTPNRGSSEKLFF

V: TRBV7-8
J: TRBJ2-5
D: .
size: once
DNA: TGTGCCAGCAGCAAACATAATGCTATCCTCCAAGAGACCCAGTACTTC
CDR3: CASSKHNAILQETQYF

V: TRBV11-3
J: TRBJ2-1
D: TRBD1
size: .
DNA: TGTGCCAGCAGCTCCGGGACAGTGTCCTACAATGAGCAGTTCTTC
CDR3: CASSSGTVSYNEQFF

V: TRBV4-2
J: TRBJ2-1
D: TRBD2
size: few
DNA: TGTGCCAGCAGCCAAACGGGACTAGCGTTCTGGAATGAGCAGTTCTTC
CDR3: CASSQTGLAFWNEQFF

V: TRBV6-2/TRBV6-3
J: TRBJ2-5
D: .
size: few
DNA: TGTGCCAGCGCGGGGAGGACAGGAGGCCTGTACCAAGAGACCCAGTACTTC
CDR3: CASAGRTGGLYQETQYF

V: TRBV18
J: TRBJ2-6
D: .
size: few
DNA: TGTGCCAGCTCACCCATGGGGACGGCGATCTCTGGGGCCAACGTCCTGACTTTC
CDR3: CASSPMGTAISGANVLTF

V: TRBV7-2
J: TRBJ2-1
D: TRBD2
size: .
DNA: TGTGCCAGCAGCTTGACTAGCCTCTCTGAGCAGTTCTTC
CDR3: CASSLTSLSEQFF

V: TRBV6-1
J: TRBJ2-7
D: .
size: few
DNA: TGTGCCAGCAGTGACGCCGGGGGTACATCCTACGAGCAGTACTTC
CDR3: CASSDAGGTSYEQYF

V: TRBV9
J: TRBJ2-1
D: .
size: once
DNA: TGTGCCAGCAGCATTATACAGGGAGGCGAGCAGTTCTTC
CDR3: CASSIIQGGEQFF

V: TRBV29-1
J: TRBJ2-1
D: TRBD2
size: .
DNA: TGCAGCGTTGAAGGTTACGGCGGGAGTTCCGATGAGCAGTTCTTC
CDR3: CSVEGYGGSSDEQFF

V: TRBV6-6
J: TRBJ2-7
D: .
size: .
DNA: TGTGCCACCCTCCAGTCCGGGGTATACGAGCAGTACTTC
CDR3: CATLQSGVYEQYF

V: TRBV3-1
J: TRBJ2-7
D: TRBD1
size: few
DNA: TGTGCCAGCAGCCAGATACAGGGGAACGAGCAGTACTTC
CDR3: CASSQIQGNEQYF

V: TRBV6-2/TRBV6-3
J: TRBJ2-7
D: .
size: .
DNA: TGTGCCAGCAGGACACTCACCTACGAGCAGTACTTC
CDR3: CASRTLTYEQYF

V: TRBV7-8
J: TRBJ2-5
D: TRBD2
size: many
DNA: TGTGCCAGCAGCTTATCCTCAGCGGGACTAGCGGAGACCCAGTACTTC
CDR3: CASSLSSAGLAETQYF

V: TRBV20-1
J: TRBJ1-2
D: .
size: once
DNA: TGCAGTGCCCAAGCACAAATGAGTCGTAGCTACACCTTC
CDR3: CSAQAQMSRSYTF

V: TRBV9
J: TRBJ2-7
D: TRBD2
size: medium-sized
DNA: TGTGCCAGCAGCCCGCCGGGACTAGCGAACTACGAGCAGTACTTC
CDR3: CASSPPGLANYEQYF

V: TRBV4-1
J: TRBJ2-3
D: .
size: .
DNA: TGCGCCAGCAGCCTACAAGTGGGGACTGGCTACACAGATACGCAGTATTTT
CDR3: CASSLQVGTGYTDTQYF